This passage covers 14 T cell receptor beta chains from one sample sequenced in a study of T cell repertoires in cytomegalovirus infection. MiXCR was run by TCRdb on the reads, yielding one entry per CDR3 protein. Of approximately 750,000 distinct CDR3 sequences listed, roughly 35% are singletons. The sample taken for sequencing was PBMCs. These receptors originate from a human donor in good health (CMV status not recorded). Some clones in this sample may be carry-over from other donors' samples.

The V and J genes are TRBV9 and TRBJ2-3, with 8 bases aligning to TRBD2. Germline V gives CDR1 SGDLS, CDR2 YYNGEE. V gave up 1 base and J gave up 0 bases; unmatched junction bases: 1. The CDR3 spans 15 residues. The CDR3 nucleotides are TGTGCCAGCAGCGTAATAGCGGGGAGCACAGATACGCAGTATTTT. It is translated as CASSVIAGSTDTQYF. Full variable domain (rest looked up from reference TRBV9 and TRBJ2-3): DSGVTQTPKHLITATGQRVTLRCSPRSGDLSVYWYQQSLDQGLQFLIQYYNGEERAKGNILERFSAQQFPDLHSELNLSSLELGDSALYFCASSVIAGSTDTQYFGPGTRLTVL.

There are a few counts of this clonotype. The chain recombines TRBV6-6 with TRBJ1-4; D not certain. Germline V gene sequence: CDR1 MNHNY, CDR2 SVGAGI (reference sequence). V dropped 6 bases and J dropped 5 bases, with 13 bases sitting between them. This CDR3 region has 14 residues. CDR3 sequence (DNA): TGTGCCAGCAGCCTTCGACCCTTAAATGAAAAACTGTTTTTT. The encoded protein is CASSLRPLNEKLFF.

The CDR3 DNA follows: TGCGCCAGCAGCCACGGACTATCGACTAGCGGGGGCACAGATACGCAGTATTTT. Translating gives CASSHGLSTSGGTDTQYF. The rearrangement uses TRBV4-1 and TRBJ2-3; 11 bases fit TRBD2. In germline, CDR1 is MGHRA, CDR2 YSYEKL. Trimming at V came to 3 bases and at J to 1 base, leaving 9 bases not matched to a gene. This CDR3 is 18 amino acids long.

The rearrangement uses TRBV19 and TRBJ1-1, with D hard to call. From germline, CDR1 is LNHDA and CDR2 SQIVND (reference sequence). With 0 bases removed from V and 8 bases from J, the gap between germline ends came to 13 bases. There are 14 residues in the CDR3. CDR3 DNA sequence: TGTGCCAGTAGTATAGATCCCCTACGGACCGAAGCTTTCTTT. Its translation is CASSIDPLRTEAFF.

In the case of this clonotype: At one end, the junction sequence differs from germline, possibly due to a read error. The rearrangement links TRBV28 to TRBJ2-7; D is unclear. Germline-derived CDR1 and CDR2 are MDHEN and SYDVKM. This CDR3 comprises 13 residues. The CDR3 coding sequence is TGTGCCAACAGTCCCCCCTCCCCCTACGAGCAGTACTTC. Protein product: CANSPPSPYEQYF.

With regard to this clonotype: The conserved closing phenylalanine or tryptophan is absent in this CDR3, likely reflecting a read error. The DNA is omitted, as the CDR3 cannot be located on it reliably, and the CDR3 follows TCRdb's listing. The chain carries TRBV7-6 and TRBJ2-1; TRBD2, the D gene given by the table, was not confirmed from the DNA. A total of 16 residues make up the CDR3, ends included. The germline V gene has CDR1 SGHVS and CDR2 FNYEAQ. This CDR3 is CASSLATHPQSNEQCS.

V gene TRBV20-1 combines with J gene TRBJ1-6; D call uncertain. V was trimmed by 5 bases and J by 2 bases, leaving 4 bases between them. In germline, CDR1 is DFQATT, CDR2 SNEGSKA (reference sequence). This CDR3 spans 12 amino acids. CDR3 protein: CSALPYNSPLHF. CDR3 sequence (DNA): TGCAGTGCTCTTCCCTATAATTCACCCCTCCACTTT.

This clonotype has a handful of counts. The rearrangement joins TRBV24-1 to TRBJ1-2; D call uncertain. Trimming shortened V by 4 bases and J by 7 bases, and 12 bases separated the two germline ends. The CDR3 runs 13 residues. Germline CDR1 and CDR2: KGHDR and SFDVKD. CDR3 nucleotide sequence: TGTGCCACCAGTGACCCAGGACGACTTGGCTACACCTTC. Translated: CATSDPGRLGYTF.

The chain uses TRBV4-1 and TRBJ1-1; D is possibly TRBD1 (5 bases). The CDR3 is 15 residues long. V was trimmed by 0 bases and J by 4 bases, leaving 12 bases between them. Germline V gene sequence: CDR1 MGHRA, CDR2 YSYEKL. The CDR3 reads CASSQEQGAGTEAFF. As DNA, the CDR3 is TGCGCCAGCAGCCAAGAGCAGGGAGCGGGCACTGAAGCTTTCTTT.

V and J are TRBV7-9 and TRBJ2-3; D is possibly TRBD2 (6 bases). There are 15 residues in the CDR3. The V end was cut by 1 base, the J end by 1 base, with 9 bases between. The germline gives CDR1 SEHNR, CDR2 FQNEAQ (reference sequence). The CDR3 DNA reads TGTGCCAGCAGCTTAGGCGGGGTCCGCACAGATACGCAGTATTTT. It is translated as CASSLGGVRTDTQYF. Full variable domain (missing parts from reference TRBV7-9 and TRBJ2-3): DTGVSQNPRHKITKRGQNVTFRCDPISEHNRLYWYRQTLGQGPEFLTYFQNEAQLEKSRLLSDRFSAERPKGSFSTLEIQRTEQGDSAMYLCASSLGGVRTDTQYFGPGTRLTVL.

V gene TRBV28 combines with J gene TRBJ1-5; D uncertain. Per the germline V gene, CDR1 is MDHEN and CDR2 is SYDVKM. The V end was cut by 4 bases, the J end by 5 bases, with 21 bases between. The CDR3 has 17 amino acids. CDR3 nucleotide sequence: TGTGCCAGCAGTTCTACCCAACCAGCTTTGATCCATCAGCCCCAGCATTTT. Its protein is CASSSTQPALIHQPQHF.

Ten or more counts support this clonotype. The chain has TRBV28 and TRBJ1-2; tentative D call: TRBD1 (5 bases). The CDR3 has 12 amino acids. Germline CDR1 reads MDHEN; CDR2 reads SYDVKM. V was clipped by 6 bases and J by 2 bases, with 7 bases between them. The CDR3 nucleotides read TGTGCCAGCAGACGACAGAACTATGGCTACACCTTC. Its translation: CASRRQNYGYTF.

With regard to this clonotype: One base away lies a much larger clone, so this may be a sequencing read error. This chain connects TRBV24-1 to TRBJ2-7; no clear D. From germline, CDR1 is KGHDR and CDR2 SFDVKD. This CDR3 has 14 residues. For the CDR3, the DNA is TGTGCCACCAGTGGAGTGGATGACCCCTACGTGCAGTACTTC. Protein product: CATSGVDDPYVQYF.

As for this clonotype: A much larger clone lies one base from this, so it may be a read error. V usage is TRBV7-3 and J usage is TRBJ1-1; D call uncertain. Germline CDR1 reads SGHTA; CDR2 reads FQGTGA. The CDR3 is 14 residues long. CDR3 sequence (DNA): TGTGCCAGCAGCTTATGGGCAGCGAACACTGAAGCTTTGTTT. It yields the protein CASSLWAANTEALF.